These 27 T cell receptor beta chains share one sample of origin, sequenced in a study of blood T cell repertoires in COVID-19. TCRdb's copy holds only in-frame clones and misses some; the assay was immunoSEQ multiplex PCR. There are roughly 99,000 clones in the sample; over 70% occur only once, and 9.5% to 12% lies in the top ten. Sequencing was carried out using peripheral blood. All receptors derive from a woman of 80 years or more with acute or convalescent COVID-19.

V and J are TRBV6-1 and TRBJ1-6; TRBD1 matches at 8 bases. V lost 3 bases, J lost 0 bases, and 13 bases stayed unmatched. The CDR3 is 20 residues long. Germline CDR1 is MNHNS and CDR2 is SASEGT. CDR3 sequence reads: CASSEDRTGSGFSYNSPLHF. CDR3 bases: TGTGCCAGCAGTGAGGACCGGACAGGGAGCGGATTCTCCTATAATTCACCCCTCCACTTT.

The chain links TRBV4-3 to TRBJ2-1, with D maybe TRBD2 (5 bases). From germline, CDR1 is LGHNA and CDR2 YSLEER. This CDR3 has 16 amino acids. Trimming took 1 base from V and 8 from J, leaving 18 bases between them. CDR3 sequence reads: CASSQGISEARDEQFF. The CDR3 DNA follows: TGCGCCAGCAGCCAAGGGATTTCGGAGGCGCGGGATGAGCAGTTCTTC.

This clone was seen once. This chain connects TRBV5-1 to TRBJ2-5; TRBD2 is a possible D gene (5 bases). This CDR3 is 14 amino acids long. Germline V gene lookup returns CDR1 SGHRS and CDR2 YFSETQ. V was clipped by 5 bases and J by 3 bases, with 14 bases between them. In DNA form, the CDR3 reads TGCGCCAGCAGTTCAGGTACGGGGAAAGAGACCCAGTACTTC. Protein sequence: CASSSGTGKETQYF.

The CDR3 DNA reads TGTGCCAGCAATTTCCGGCGGGGCTCCCCCATCTATGGCTACACCTTC. Its translation is CASNFRRGSPIYGYTF. This rearrangement joins TRBV5-8 to TRBJ1-2, with a weak D call TRBD1 (5 bases). V was trimmed by 6 bases and J by 4 bases, leaving 22 bases between them. The CDR3 contains 16 residues. Germline lookup yields CDR1 SGHTS and CDR2 YDEGEE.

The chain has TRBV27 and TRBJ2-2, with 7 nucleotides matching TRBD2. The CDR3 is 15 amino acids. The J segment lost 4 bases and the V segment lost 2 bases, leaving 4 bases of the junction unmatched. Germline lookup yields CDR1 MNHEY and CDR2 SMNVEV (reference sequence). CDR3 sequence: CASSLVGRSTGELFF. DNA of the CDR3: TGTGCCAGCAGTTTAGTCGGGAGGAGCACCGGGGAGCTGTTTTTT.

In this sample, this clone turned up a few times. In DNA form, the CDR3 reads TGTGCCAGCAGTCGTCGGACAGGTCCCATCTATGGCTACACCTTC. Its protein product is CASSRRTGPIYGYTF. The chain is built from TRBV28 and TRBJ1-2, with TRBD1 matching over 7 bases. V lost 5 bases and J lost 4; bases outside the gene matches: 10. The CDR3 is 15 residues long. Germline V gene data show CDR1 as MDHEN and CDR2 as SYDVKM.

CDR3 bases: TGTGCCAGCAGCTTTAGGGGGGGGACAGGTGGAAACACCATATATTTT. This codes for CASSFRGGTGGNTIYF. This sequence joins TRBV11-2 and TRBJ1-3, with TRBD1 matching over 8 bases. Germline trimming cut 3 bases from V and 3 bases from J; bases unmatched to any gene: 7. This CDR3 is built from 16 residues. Germline V gene sequence: CDR1 SGHAT, CDR2 FQNNGV.

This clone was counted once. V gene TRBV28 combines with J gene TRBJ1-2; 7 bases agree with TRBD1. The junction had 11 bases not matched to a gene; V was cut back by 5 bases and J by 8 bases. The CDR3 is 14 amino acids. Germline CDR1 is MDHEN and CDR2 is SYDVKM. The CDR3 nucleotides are TGTGCCAGCAGTCTGACGACAGGGCTGGGCGGCTACACCTTC. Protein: CASSLTTGLGGYTF.

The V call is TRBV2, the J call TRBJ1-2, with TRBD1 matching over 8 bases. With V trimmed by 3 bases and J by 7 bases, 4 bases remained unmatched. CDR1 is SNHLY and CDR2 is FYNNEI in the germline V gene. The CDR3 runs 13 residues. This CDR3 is CASSETGAGGYTF. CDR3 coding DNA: TGTGCCAGCAGTGAGACAGGGGCGGGTGGCTACACCTTC. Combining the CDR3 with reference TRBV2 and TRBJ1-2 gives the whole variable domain EPEVTQTPSHQVTQMGQEVILRCVPISNHLYFYWYRQILGQKVEFLVSFYNNEISEKSEIFDDQFSVERPDGSNFTLKIRSTKLEDSAMYFCASSETGAGGYTFGSGTRLTVV.

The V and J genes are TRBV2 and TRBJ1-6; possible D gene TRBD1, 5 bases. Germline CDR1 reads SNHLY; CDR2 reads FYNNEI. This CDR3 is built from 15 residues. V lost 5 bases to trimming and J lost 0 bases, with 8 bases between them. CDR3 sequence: CASSFDSSYNSPLHF. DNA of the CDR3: TGTGCCAGCAGTTTCGACAGCTCCTATAATTCACCCCTCCACTTT.

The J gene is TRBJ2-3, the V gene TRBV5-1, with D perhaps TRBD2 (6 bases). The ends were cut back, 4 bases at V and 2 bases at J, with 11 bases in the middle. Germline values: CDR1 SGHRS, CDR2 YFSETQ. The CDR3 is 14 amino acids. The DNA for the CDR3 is TGCGCCAGCAGCCCCGGGACTCTCACAGATACGCAGTATTTT. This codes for CASSPGTLTDTQYF.

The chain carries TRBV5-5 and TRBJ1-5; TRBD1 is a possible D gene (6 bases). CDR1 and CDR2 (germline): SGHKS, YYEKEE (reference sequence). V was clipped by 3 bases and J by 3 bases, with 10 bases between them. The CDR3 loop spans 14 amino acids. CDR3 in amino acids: CASSWGGANQPQHF. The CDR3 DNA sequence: TGTGCCAGCAGCTGGGGGGGGGCCAATCAGCCCCAGCATTTT.

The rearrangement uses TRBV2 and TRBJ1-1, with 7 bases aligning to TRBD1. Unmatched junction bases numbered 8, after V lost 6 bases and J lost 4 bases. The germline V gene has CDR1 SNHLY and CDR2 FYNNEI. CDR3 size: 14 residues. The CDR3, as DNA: TGTGCCAGCAGGAAGGGGGCCGGGAGCACTGAAGCTTTCTTT. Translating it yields CASRKGAGSTEAFF.

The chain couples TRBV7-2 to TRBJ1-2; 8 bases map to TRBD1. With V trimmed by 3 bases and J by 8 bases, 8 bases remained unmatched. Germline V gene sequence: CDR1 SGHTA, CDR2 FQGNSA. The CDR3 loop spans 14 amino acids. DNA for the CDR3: TGTGCCAGCAGCTTCAGGACAGGGCACGTCGGCTACACCTTC. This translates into CASSFRTGHVGYTF.

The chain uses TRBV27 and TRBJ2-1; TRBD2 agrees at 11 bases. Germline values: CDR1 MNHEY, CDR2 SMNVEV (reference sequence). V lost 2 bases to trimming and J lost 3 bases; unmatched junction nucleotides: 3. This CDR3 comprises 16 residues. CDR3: CASSLQGTSGYNEQFF. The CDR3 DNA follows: TGTGCCAGCAGTTTACAGGGGACTAGCGGCTACAATGAGCAGTTCTTC.

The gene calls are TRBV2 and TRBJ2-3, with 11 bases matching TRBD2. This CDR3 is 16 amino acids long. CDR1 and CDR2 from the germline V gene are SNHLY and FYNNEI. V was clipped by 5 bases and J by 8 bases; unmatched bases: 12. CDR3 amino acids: CASSPGVAGGHGTQYF. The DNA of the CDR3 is TGTGCCAGCAGTCCAGGAGTAGCGGGGGGGCACGGTACGCAGTATTTT. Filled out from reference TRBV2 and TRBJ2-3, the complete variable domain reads EPEVTQTPSHQVTQMGQEVILRCVPISNHLYFYWYRQILGQKVEFLVSFYNNEISEKSEIFDDQFSVERPDGSNFTLKIRSTKLEDSAMYFCASSPGVAGGHGTQYFGPGTRLTVL.

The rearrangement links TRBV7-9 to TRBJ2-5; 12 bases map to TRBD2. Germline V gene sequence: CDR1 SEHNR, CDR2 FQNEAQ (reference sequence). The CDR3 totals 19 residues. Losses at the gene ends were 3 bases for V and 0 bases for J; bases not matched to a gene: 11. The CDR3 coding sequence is TGTGCCAGCAGCTTGTCCCCACTAGCGGGGGGTCAGTACCAAGAGACCCAGTACTTC. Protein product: CASSLSPLAGGQYQETQYF.

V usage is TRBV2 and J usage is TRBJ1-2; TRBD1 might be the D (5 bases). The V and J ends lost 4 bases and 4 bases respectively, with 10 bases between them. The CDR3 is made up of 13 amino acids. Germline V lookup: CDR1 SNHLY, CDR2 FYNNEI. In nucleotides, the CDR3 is TGTGCCAGCAGTGGGCAGGGCAGCTATGGCTACACCTTC. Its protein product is CASSGQGSYGYTF.

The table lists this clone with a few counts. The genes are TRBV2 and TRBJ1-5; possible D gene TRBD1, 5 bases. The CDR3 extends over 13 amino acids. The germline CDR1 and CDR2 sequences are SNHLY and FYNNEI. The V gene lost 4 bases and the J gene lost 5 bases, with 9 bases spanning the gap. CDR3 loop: CASSGGRDQPQHF. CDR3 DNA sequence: TGTGCCAGCAGTGGGGGCAGGGATCAGCCCCAGCATTTT.

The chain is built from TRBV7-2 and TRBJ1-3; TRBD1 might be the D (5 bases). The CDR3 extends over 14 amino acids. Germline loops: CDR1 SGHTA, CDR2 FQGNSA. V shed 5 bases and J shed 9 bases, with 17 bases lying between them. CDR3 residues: CASSTDGGRGTIYF. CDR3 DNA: TGTGCCAGCAGCACGGATGGGGGGAGGGGCACCATATATTTT. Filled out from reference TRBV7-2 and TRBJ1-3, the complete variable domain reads GAGVSQSPSNKVTEKGKDVELRCDPISGHTALYWYRQSLGQGLEFLIYFQGNSAPDKSGLPSDRFSAERTGGSVSTLTIQRTQQEDSAVYLCASSTDGGRGTIYFGEGSWLTVV.

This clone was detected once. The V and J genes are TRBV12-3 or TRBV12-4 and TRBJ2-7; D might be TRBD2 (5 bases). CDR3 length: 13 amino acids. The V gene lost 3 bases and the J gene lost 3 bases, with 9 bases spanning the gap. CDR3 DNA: TGTGCCAGCAGTTTGCGGGCCCACTACGAGCAGTACTTC. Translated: CASSLRAHYEQYF.

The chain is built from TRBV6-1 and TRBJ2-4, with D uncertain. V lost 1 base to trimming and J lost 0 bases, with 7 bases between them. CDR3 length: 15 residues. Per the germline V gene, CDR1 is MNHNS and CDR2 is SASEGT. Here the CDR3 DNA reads TGTGCCAGCAGTGAAGAGATACTAGCCAAAAACATTCAGTACTTC. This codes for CASSEEILAKNIQYF.

The CDR3 DNA reads TGCGCCAGCAGTGAGCCCCCCCTAAAACGACAGGGATATGGCTACACCTTC. Residues: CASSEPPLKRQGYGYTF. The J gene is TRBJ1-2, the V gene TRBV10-1; 7 nucleotides match TRBD1. This CDR3 is built from 17 residues. Germline V gene data show CDR1 as WNHNN and CDR2 as SYGVQD (reference sequence). With V trimmed by 2 bases and J by 5 bases, 14 bases remained unmatched.

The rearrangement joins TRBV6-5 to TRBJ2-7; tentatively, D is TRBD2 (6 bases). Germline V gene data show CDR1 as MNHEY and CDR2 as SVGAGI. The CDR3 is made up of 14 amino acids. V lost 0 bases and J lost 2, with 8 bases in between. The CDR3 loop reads CASSYSRLAYEQYV. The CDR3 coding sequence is TGTGCCAGCAGTTACTCCAGACTAGCCTACGAGCAGTACGTC.

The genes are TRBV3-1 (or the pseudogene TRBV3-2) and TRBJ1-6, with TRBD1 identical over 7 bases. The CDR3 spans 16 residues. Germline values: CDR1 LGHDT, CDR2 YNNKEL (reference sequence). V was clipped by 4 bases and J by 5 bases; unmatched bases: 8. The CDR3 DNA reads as TGTGCCAGCAGCCTGACAGGGCTCGTAGATAATTCACCCCTCCACTTT. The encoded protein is CASSLTGLVDNSPLHF.

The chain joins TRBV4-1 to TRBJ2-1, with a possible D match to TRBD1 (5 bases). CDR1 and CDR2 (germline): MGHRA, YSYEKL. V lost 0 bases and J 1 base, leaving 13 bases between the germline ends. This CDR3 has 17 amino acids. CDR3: CASSQDVGDGSYNEQFF. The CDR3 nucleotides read TGCGCCAGCAGCCAAGATGTAGGGGATGGGTCCTACAATGAGCAGTTCTTC.

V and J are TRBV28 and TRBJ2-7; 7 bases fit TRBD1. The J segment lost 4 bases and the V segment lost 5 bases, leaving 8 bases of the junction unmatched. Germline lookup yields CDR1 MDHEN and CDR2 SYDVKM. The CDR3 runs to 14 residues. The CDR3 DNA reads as TGTGCCAGCAGTACAGGGACAGTTCCGTACGAGCAGTACTTC. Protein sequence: CASSTGTVPYEQYF.